These 19 T cell receptor beta chains were all obtained from the same sample, sequenced in a study of blood T cell repertoires in COVID-19. Using immunoSEQ multiplex PCR, the repertoire was profiled, and TCRdb retains in-frame clones only, with some absent. The repertoire includes 200,000 to 250,000 clones, 70% to 90% of them detected once, and more than 10% sits in the top ten. Sequencing was carried out using PBMCs or T cells enriched from blood (not recorded which). These receptor sequences come from a man younger than 40 who had recovered from COVID-19.

The count of this clone is one. The chain uses TRBV5-8 and TRBJ2-1, with no clear D. Germline V CDR1 and CDR2: SGHTS, YDEGEE. The CDR3 has 15 amino acids. V was trimmed by 4 bases and J by 6 bases, leaving 17 bases between them. This CDR3 is CASSLDPRLFNEQFF. In nucleotides, the CDR3 is TGTGCCAGCAGCCTAGATCCTCGATTGTTCAATGAGCAGTTCTTC.

This rearrangement joins TRBV18 to TRBJ1-5; D remains unclear. Deletions cut 3 bases from V and 0 bases from J, with 12 bases between. Germline V gene sequence: CDR1 KGHSH, CDR2 LQKENI. The CDR3 covers 16 residues. In DNA, the CDR3 is TGTGCCAGCTCACCTTCTGAACTGAATAGCAATCAGCCCCAGCATTTT. Protein product: CASSPSELNSNQPQHF.

V is TRBV4-1 and J is TRBJ2-2, with no clear D. Germline CDR1 is MGHRA and CDR2 is YSYEKL. With 6 bases removed from V and 3 bases from J, the gap between germline ends came to 5 bases. CDR3 size: 12 residues. CDR3 DNA: TGCGCCAGCAGACTTTACACCGGGGAGCTGTTTTTT. It encodes CASRLYTGELFF.

The gene calls are TRBV30 and TRBJ2-5; 10 bases align to TRBD2. The CDR3 runs 12 residues. CDR1 is GTSNPN and CDR2 is SVGIG in the germline V gene (reference sequence). Unmatched junction bases numbered 7, after V lost 8 bases and J lost 7 bases. CDR3 sequence (DNA): TGTGCCGGCGAGCGGGGGGGCGTGACCCAGTACTTC. It encodes CAGERGGVTQYF.

The CDR3 loop is CAISEEGDVYGYTF. In DNA, the CDR3 is TGTGCCATCAGTGAGGAGGGTGACGTCTATGGCTACACCTTC. The chain couples TRBV10-3 to TRBJ1-2; D is undetermined. V lost 2 bases and J lost 4, with 11 bases in between. The CDR3 sequence is 14 residues long. The germline CDR1 and CDR2 sequences are ENHRY and SYGVKD.

The chain employs TRBV13 and TRBJ1-1; TRBD1 matches 7 bases. V lost 5 bases to trimming and J lost 4 bases; unmatched junction nucleotides: 7. CDR3 length: 14 amino acids. CDR1 PRHDT and CDR2 FYEKMQ come from the germline V gene (reference sequence). The CDR3: CASSPRAGGTEAFF. CDR3 DNA: TGTGCCAGCAGCCCCCGGGCAGGGGGCACTGAAGCTTTCTTT.

This clone has a single count. V usage is TRBV5-8 and J usage is TRBJ2-2; possible D gene TRBD2, 6 bases. Germline values: CDR1 SGHTS, CDR2 YDEGEE. V shed 0 bases and J shed 1 base, with 19 bases lying between them. The CDR3 extends over 19 amino acids. The CDR3: CASSLEGRRGTLNTGELFF. The CDR3 region has the DNA TGTGCCAGCAGCTTGGAAGGAAGACGGGGGACCCTGAACACCGGGGAGCTGTTTTTT.

V and J are TRBV5-1 and TRBJ1-4; D may be TRBD1 (5 bases). Germline loops: CDR1 SGHRS, CDR2 YFSETQ. CDR3 length: 14 amino acids. The V end was cut by 2 bases, the J end by 1 base, with 6 bases between. Here the CDR3 reads CASSLRGTNEKLFF. The DNA of the CDR3 is TGCGCCAGCAGCTTAAGGGGAACTAATGAAAAACTGTTTTTT.

This clone was seen once. This chain links TRBV6-5 with TRBJ1-5; 7 bases map to TRBD1. The CDR3 runs 15 residues. CDR1 is MNHEY, CDR2 SVGAGI, per germline. Unmatched junction bases numbered 12, after V lost 8 bases and J lost 5 bases. The CDR3 DNA reads as TGTGCCAGCTGTACACTGGACAGGCTCGATCAGCCCCAGCATTTT. Translating it yields CASCTLDRLDQPQHF.

The chain combines TRBV25-1 with TRBJ2-4; D is ambiguous. Deletions cut 3 bases from V and 2 bases from J, with 11 bases between. The CDR3 sequence is 15 residues long. From germline, CDR1 is MGHDK and CDR2 SYGVNS. DNA for the CDR3: TGTGCCAGCAGTGATCTCAGGAACACCAAAAACATTCAGTACTTC. This sequence encodes CASSDLRNTKNIQYF.

CDR3 nucleotides: TGCGCCAGCAGTTTCCAGAGCGGACGGCGCACAGATACGCAGTATTTT. This translates into CASSFQSGRRTDTQYF. The chain has TRBV5-1 and TRBJ2-3, with D perhaps TRBD2 (5 bases). The CDR3 contains 16 residues. Germline CDR1 and CDR2: SGHRS and YFSETQ. V was trimmed by 5 bases and J by 1 base, leaving 17 bases between them.

This CDR3 is CASSFGRDRSYEQYF. The CDR3 DNA reads TGTGCCAGCAGCTTCGGGCGGGACAGGAGCTACGAGCAGTACTTC. The chain is built from TRBV5-4 and TRBJ2-7, with 8 bases matching TRBD1. The trim removed 2 bases at V and 3 bases at J, leaving 7 bases unmatched. The CDR3 sequence is 15 residues long. The germline V gene has CDR1 SGHNT and CDR2 YYREEE (reference sequence). Variable domain in full (rest from reference TRBV5-4 and TRBJ2-7): ETGVTQSPTHLIKTRGQQVTLRCSSQSGHNTVSWYQQALGQGPQFIFQYYREEENGRGNFPPRFSGLQFPNYSSELNVNALELDDSALYLCASSFGRDRSYEQYFGPGTRLTVT.

V and J are TRBV7-9 and TRBJ1-2, with D possibly TRBD1 on 6 matching bases. The CDR3 is 14 amino acids. V was pared by 5 bases and J by 4 bases, with 14 bases between. Germline CDR1 reads SEHNR; CDR2 reads FQNEAQ (reference sequence). The CDR3 region has the DNA TGTGCCAGCAGCCCCGGCGGGGGGGCCTATGGCTACACCTTC. It specifies CASSPGGGAYGYTF. Drawing the rest from reference TRBV7-9 and TRBJ1-2, the complete variable domain is DTGVSQNPRHKITKRGQNVTFRCDPISEHNRLYWYRQTLGQGPEFLTYFQNEAQLEKSRLLSDRFSAERPKGSFSTLEIQRTEQGDSAMYLCASSPGGGAYGYTFGSGTRLTVV.

The chain combines TRBV19 with TRBJ2-1, with D possibly TRBD1 on 6 matching bases. With 6 bases removed from V and 3 bases from J, the gap between germline ends came to 15 bases. Germline-derived CDR1 and CDR2 are LNHDA and SQIVND (reference sequence). The CDR3 totals 15 residues. CDR3 nucleotide sequence: TGTGCCAGTAGAACTACAGGGCTCCTCTACAATGAGCAGTTCTTC. This translates into CASRTTGLLYNEQFF.

V is TRBV7-9 and J is TRBJ2-6, with 7 bases lining up with TRBD1. This CDR3 has 16 amino acids. The V and J ends lost 8 bases and 3 bases, in that order; junction bases with no gene match: 10. Germline CDR1 SEHNR, CDR2 FQNEAQ (reference sequence). CDR3 DNA: TGTGCCAGCGGGCAGGGGGTAAGGAGTGGGGCCAACGTCCTGACTTTC. It specifies CASGQGVRSGANVLTF.

In the case of this clone: An end of the junction differs from the germline gene, which may be a read error. This chain uses TRBV6-5 with TRBJ1-2; 8 bases align to TRBD1. In germline, CDR1 is MNHEY, CDR2 SVGAGI. This CDR3 is built from 13 residues. The CDR3 sequence is CASTGGVNYGYTF. The CDR3 DNA follows: TGTGCTAGCACAGGGGGTGTGAACTATGGCTACACCTTC.

The V call is TRBV13, the J call TRBJ2-1, with a possible D match to TRBD1 (6 bases). Germline lookup yields CDR1 PRHDT and CDR2 FYEKMQ (reference sequence). The CDR3 runs to 14 residues. V lost 1 base to trimming and J lost 4 bases, with 8 bases between them. CDR3 loop: CASSLARGYNEQFF. The CDR3 DNA reads TGTGCCAGCAGCTTAGCCAGGGGATACAATGAGCAGTTCTTC.

The chain employs TRBV4-1 and TRBJ2-1; D uncertain. Germline V CDR1 and CDR2: MGHRA, YSYEKL. V lost 1 base and J lost 5, with 6 bases in between. CDR3 length equals 13 residues. CDR3 nucleotide sequence: TGCGCCAGCAGCCAAGCGTCAGACAATGAGCAGTTCTTC. It encodes CASSQASDNEQFF.

The CDR3 DNA follows: TGCGCCAGCAGTGTTGCGGGGAAAGAGACCCAGTACTTC. It translates to CASSVAGKETQYF. This chain links TRBV10-2 with TRBJ2-5; D possibly corresponds to TRBD2 (6 bases). The CDR3 runs 13 residues. V dropped 4 bases and J dropped 3 bases, with 9 bases sitting between them. Germline assignment: CDR1 WSHSY and CDR2 SAAADI.